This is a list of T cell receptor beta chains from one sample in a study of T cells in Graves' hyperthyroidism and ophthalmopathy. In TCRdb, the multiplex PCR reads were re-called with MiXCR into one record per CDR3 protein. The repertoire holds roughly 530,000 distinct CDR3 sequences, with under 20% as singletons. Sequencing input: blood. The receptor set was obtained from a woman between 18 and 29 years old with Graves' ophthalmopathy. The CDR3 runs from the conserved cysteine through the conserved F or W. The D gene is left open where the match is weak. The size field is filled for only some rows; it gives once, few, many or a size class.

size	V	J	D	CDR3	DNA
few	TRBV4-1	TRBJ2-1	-	CASSQDPVLSYNEQFF	TGCGCCAGCAGCCAAGACCCGGTCCTCTCCTACAATGAGCAGTTCTTC
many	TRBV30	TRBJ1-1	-	CAWRDPLLIRRGTEAFF	TGTGCCTGGAGGGACCCCCTTCTGATAAGGAGGGGCACTGAAGCTTTCTTT
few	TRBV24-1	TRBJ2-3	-	CATSDTYKDTQYF	TGTGCCACCAGTGACACCTACAAAGATACGCAGTATTTT
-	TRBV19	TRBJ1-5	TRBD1	CASSILDRAARQPQHF	TGTGCCAGTAGTATCCTAGACAGGGCGGCTAGGCAGCCCCAGCATTTT
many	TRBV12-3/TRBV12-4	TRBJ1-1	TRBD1	CASSRAGGNTEAFF	TGTGCCAGCAGCCGGGCAGGGGGTAACACTGAAGCTTTCTTT
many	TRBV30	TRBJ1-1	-	CAWSVLEGEAFF	TGTGCCTGGAGCGTCCTCGAGGGTGAAGCTTTCTTT
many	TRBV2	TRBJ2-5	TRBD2	CASSVLAGVETQYF	TGTGCCAGCAGCGTACTAGCGGGAGTAGAGACCCAGTACTTC
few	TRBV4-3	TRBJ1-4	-	CASSQGAFGQLNEKLFF	TGCGCCAGCAGCCAAGGTGCATTCGGACAGCTAAATGAAAAACTGTTTTTT
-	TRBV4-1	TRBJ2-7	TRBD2	CASSVSGLGTPYEQYF	TGCGCCAGCAGCGTATCGGGACTAGGGACTCCCTACGAGCAGTACTTC
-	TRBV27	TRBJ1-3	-	CASRPVGATGNTIYF	TGTGCCAGCAGACCAGTCGGGGCAACTGGAAACACCATATATTTT
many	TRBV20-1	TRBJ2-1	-	CSARDMVMLNEQFF	TGCAGTGCTAGAGATATGGTCATGCTAAATGAGCAGTTCTTC
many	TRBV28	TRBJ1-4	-	CASTHTLARAATNEKLFF	TGTGCCAGCACCCACACCCTGGCCAGGGCCGCAACTAATGAAAAACTGTTTTTT
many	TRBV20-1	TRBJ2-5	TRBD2	CSATPVTSGQETQYF	TGCAGTGCTACCCCGGTTACTAGCGGCCAAGAGACCCAGTACTTC
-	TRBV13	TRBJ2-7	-	CASSLGARGIYEQYF	TGTGCCAGCAGCTTAGGTGCCAGAGGGATCTACGAGCAGTACTTC
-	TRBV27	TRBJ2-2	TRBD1	CASSLSPPGQYTGELFF	TGTGCCAGCAGTTTATCGCCACCGGGACAGTACACCGGGGAGCTGTTTTTT
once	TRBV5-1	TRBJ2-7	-	CASSLAKDYEQYF	TGCGCCAGCAGCTTGGCAAAGGACTACGAGCAGTACTTC
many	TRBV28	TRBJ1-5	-	CASSFRGYSNQPQHF	TGTGCCAGCAGTTTTAGGGGGTATAGCAATCAGCCCCAGCATTTT
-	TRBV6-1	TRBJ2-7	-	CASSERRRLHSYEQYF	TGTGCCAGCAGTGAACGCAGGAGGTTGCACTCCTACGAGCAGTACTTC
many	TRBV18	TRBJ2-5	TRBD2	CASSPRSLAGQETQYF	TGTGCCAGCTCACCAAGGTCTCTAGCGGGACAAGAGACCCAGTACTTC
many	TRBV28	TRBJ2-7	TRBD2	CASSQAASGRSVWYEQYF	TGTGCCAGCAGCCAAGCCGCTAGCGGGAGATCTGTGTGGTACGAGCAGTACTTC
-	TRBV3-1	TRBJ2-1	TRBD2	CASSASGMSGGNEQFF	TGTGCCAGCAGCGCCTCCGGAATGAGCGGGGGAAATGAGCAGTTCTTC
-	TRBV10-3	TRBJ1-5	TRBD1	CAITRDRVNQPQHF	TGTGCCATCACCCGGGACAGGGTCAATCAGCCCCAGCATTTT
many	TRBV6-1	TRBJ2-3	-	CASSDSPAATDTQYF	TGTGCCAGCAGTGATTCGCCAGCGGCAACAGATACGCAGTATTTT